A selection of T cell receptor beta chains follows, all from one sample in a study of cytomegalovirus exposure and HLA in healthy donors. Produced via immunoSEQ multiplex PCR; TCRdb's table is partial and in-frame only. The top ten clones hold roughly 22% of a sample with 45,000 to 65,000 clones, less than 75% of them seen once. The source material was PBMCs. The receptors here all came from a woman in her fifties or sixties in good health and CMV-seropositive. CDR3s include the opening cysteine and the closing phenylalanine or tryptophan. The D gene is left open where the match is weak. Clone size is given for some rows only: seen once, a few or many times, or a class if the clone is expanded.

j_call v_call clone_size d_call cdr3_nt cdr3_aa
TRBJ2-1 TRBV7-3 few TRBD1 TGTGCCAGTAGCTTAAGGTCCACAGGGGCGCTCGATGAGCAGTTCTTC CASSLRSTGALDEQFF
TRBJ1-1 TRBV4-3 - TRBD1 TGCGCCAGCAGCCAAGATCCAGGGACAGGGGTGACGAACACTGAAGCTTTCTTT CASSQDPGTGVTNTEAFF
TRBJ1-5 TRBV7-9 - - TGTGCCAGCAGCACTGCGGCCAGGGGAAGAAATCAGCCCCAGCATTTT CASSTAARGRNQPQHF
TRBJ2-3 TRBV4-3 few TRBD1 TGCGCCAGCAGCCTCGGGACAGGGGCCTTACCGCAGTATTTT CASSLGTGALPQYF
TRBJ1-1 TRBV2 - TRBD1 TGTGCCAGCAGAATACAGGGGTTGAACACTGAAGCTTTCTTT CASRIQGLNTEAFF
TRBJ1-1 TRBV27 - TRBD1 TGTGCCAGCACCAGTTTATATGAGGGGGCGCCCACTGAAGCTTTCTTT CASTSLYEGAPTEAFF
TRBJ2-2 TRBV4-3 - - TGCGCCAGCAGCCAAGATTCGGTGAACACCGGGGAGCTGTTTTTT CASSQDSVNTGELFF
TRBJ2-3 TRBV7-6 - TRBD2 TGTGCCAGCAGCTTACTAGCGGGAGGGTTAGCTAGCACAGATACGCAGTATTTT CASSLLAGGLASTDTQYF
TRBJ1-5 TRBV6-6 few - TGTGCCAGCAGACCCGAGGGAGACAATCAGCCCCAGCATTTT CASRPEGDNQPQHF
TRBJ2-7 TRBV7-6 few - TGTGCCAGCAGCTTAGGGCAGGGGCCCTCCTACGAGCAGTACTTC CASSLGQGPSYEQYF
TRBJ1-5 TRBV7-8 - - TGTGCCAGCAGCCTGGACAGTTTGAATCAGCCCCAGCATTTT CASSLDSLNQPQHF
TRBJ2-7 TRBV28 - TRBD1 TGTGCCAGCGGTGAGACAGGGTTAGACGAGCAGTACTTC CASGETGLDEQYF
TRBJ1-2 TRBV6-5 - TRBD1 TGTGCCAGCAGTCGGACAGGGTTTAACTATGGCTACACCTTC CASSRTGFNYGYTF
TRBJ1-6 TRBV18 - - TGTGCCAGCTCACCAATCGGAGGGCATTCACCCCTCCACTTT CASSPIGGHSPLHF
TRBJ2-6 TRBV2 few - TGTGCCAGCAGACAGAGATCTGGGGCCAACGTCCTGACTTTC CASRQRSGANVLTF
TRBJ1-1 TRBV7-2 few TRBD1 TGTGCCAGCAGCACCCGACAGGGCGCCGGTGAAGCTTTCTTT CASSTRQGAGEAFF
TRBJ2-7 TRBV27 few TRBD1 TGTGCCAGCAGTCTCACCTGGACAGGTGTACTGGACGAGCAGTACTTC CASSLTWTGVLDEQYF
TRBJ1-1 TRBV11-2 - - TGTGCCAGCAGCTCCCCATCTGGGAGAGCATTCACTGAAGCTTTCTTT CASSSPSGRAFTEAFF
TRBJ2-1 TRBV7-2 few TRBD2 TGTGCCAGCAGCTGGCCACTAGCGGGTACCTACAATGAGCAGTTCTTC CASSWPLAGTYNEQFF
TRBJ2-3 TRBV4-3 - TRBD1 TGCGCCAGCAGCCAAGCCGGGACAGACACAGATACGCAGTATTTT CASSQAGTDTDTQYF
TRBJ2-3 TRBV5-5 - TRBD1 TGTGCCAGCAATCAAGGGCAGGGGGCAGGCACAGATACGCAGTATTTT CASNQGQGAGTDTQYF
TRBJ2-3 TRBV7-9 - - TGTGCCAGCAGCTTATCGCAGGCCACAGATACGCAGTATTTT CASSLSQATDTQYF
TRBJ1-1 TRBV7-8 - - TGTGCCAGCAGCTTAGCTGGGGGGGATGGCCGAATCAACACTGAAGCTTTCTTT CASSLAGGDGRINTEAFF
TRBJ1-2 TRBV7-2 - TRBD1 TGTGCCAGCAGCTTAGCGGTGGACAGGGTCGATTATGGCTACACCTTC CASSLAVDRVDYGYTF
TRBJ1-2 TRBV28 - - TGTGCCAGCACTCAGGGATTGAGTGGCTACACCTTC CASTQGLSGYTF
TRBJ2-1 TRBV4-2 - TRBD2 TGTGCCAGCAGACCCGCGGGGGGCAATGAGCAGTTCTTC CASRPAGGNEQFF
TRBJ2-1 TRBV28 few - TGTGCCAGCAGACCCGACCTCAGCGAGGGCTTCAATGAGCAGTTCTTC CASRPDLSEGFNEQFF